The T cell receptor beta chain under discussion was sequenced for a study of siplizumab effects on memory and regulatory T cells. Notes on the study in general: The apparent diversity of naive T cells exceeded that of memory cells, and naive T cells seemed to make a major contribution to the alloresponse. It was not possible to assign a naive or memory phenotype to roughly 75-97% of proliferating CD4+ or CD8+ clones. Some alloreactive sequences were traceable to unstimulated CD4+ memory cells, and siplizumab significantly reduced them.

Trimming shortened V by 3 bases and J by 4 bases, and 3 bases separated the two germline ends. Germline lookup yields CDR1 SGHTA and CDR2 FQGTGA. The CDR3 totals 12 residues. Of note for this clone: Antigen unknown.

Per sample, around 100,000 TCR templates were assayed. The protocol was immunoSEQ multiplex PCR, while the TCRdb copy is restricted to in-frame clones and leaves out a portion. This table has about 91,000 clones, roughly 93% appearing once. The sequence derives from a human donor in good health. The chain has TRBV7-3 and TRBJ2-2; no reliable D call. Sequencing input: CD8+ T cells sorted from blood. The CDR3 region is CASSFGTGELFF. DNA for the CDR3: TGTGCCAGCAGCTTCGGCACCGGGGAGCTGTTTTTT.